One and the same sample provided the 25 T cell receptor beta chains below, sequenced in a study of control samples from healthy donors and cancer patients. Clones were read by immunoSEQ multiplex PCR, and TCRdb kept only the in-frame ones, dropping some. Its table records roughly 200,000 clones. The specimen was blood. The receptors stem from a woman aged 25 to 39 in good health.

The chain couples TRBV28 to TRBJ2-5; D remains ambiguous. CDR1 is MDHEN, CDR2 SYDVKM, per germline. V was shortened by 5 bases and J by 4 bases, with 11 bases between the two germline ends. The CDR3 length is 13 residues. The CDR3 region has the DNA TGTGCCAGCAGTCCCGGATTAGGAGAGACCCAGTACTTC. This sequence encodes CASSPGLGETQYF.

The rearrangement links TRBV6-4 to TRBJ1-1; TRBD1 might be the D (6 bases). The CDR3 is 12 residues long. V was shortened by 9 bases and J by 6 bases, with 14 bases between the two germline ends. Germline V gives CDR1 MRHNA, CDR2 SNTAGT. The CDR3 DNA reads TGTGCCAGAAAGGGGGGATGGGCTGAAGCTTTCTTT. Its translation is CARKGGWAEAFF.

J is TRBJ2-1 and V is TRBV11-2; D remains ambiguous. Deletions cut 10 bases from V and 10 bases from J, with 14 bases between. The CDR3 contains 11 residues. Germline CDR1 SGHAT, CDR2 FQNNGV. The CDR3 sequence is CATSTREEQFF. CDR3 sequence (DNA): TGTGCCACCTCGACCCGAGAAGAGCAGTTCTTC.

The V gene is TRBV7-9, the J gene TRBJ1-1; D may be TRBD1 (5 bases). The CDR3 is made up of 14 amino acids. Trimming stripped 5 bases from V and 3 bases from J, with 13 bases between. In germline, CDR1 is SEHNR, CDR2 FQNEAQ (reference sequence). CDR3: CASSPRGRYTEAFF. The CDR3 DNA sequence: TGTGCCAGCAGCCCAAGGGGTAGATACACTGAAGCTTTCTTT.

The V and J genes are TRBV19 and TRBJ1-2, with D tentatively TRBD1 (5 bases). Looked up from germline, CDR1 is LNHDA and CDR2 is SQIVND (reference sequence). V was pared by 3 bases and J by 8 bases, with 13 bases between. This CDR3 has 13 amino acids. DNA for the CDR3: TGTGCCAGTAGTATGGGACGGATAAACGGCTACACCTTC. Protein: CASSMGRINGYTF.

The rearrangement links TRBV3-1 (or the pseudogene TRBV3-2) to TRBJ1-3, with D perhaps TRBD1 (5 bases). In germline, CDR1 is LGHDT, CDR2 YNNKEL (reference sequence). Trimming removed 4 bases from V and 0 bases from J, with 7 bases in between. The CDR3 sequence is 14 residues long. CDR3 sequence (DNA): TGTGCCAGCAGCCCCGGGACCTCTGGAAACACCATATATTTT. Protein product: CASSPGTSGNTIYF.

This rearrangement joins TRBV10-1 to TRBJ2-2, with no clear D. Germline CDR1 is WNHNN and CDR2 is SYGVQD (reference sequence). This CDR3 is built from 13 residues. V gave up 0 bases and J gave up 3 bases, with 2 bases separating them. The CDR3: CASSESYTGELFF. In DNA form, the CDR3 reads TGCGCCAGCAGTGAGTCGTACACCGGGGAGCTGTTTTTT.

The chain recombines TRBV7-2 with TRBJ2-7; 9 nucleotides align to TRBD1. The CDR3 has 14 amino acids. The germline gives CDR1 SGHTA, CDR2 FQGNSA. V trimming: 1 base; J trimming: 6 bases; junction bases outside the gene matches: 4. The CDR3 region has the DNA TGTGCCAGCAGCTTAGACAGGGGGCAGCCCGAGCAGTACTTC. This sequence encodes CASSLDRGQPEQYF.

Regarding this clone: This sample includes further DNA sequences coding for the same CDR3. The chain combines TRBV7-9 with TRBJ2-7; D is unclear. The CDR3 covers 12 residues. Germline loops: CDR1 SEHNR, CDR2 FQNEAQ (reference sequence). Trimming shortened V by 5 bases and J by 3 bases, and 8 bases separated the two germline ends. In DNA, the CDR3 is TGTGCCAGCAGCCCAAGGGTCTACGAGCAGTACTTC. Protein product: CASSPRVYEQYF.

For the CDR3, the DNA is TGTGCCAGCAGCCAGGCACAGGGGTCGTATGAAAAACTGTTTTTT. It codes for CASSQAQGSYEKLFF. The chain recombines TRBV3-1 (or the pseudogene TRBV3-2) with TRBJ1-4; 7 bases map to TRBD1. The V segment lost 3 bases and the J segment 6 bases; nucleotides outside the gene matches: 7. The CDR3 has 15 amino acids. From germline, CDR1 is LGHDT and CDR2 YNNKEL (reference sequence).

The chain links TRBV9 to TRBJ1-1; 7 bases map to TRBD1. The CDR3 length is 14 residues. Trimming cost V 7 bases and J 0 bases; bases outside gene matches: 6. The germline CDR1 and CDR2 sequences are SGDLS and YYNGEE. CDR3 region: CASRRDSMNTEAFF. DNA of the CDR3: TGTGCCAGCCGCCGGGACAGCATGAACACTGAAGCTTTCTTT.

The rearrangement links TRBV18 to TRBJ1-6; D gene ambiguous. Germline-derived CDR1 and CDR2 are KGHSH and LQKENI. V was shortened by 1 base and J by 8 bases, with 9 bases between the two germline ends. CDR3 size: 14 residues. The chain's CDR3 is CASSPRTADSPLHF. The CDR3 DNA follows: TGTGCCAGCTCACCACGGACGGCTGATTCACCCCTCCACTTT. The full variable domain, with the rest looked up from reference TRBV18 and TRBJ1-6, is NAGVMQNPRHLVRRRGQEARLRCSPMKGHSHVYWYRQLPEEGLKFMVYLQKENIIDESGMPKERFSAEFPKEGPSILRIQQVVRGDSAAYFCASSPRTADSPLHFGNGTRLTVT.

The chain links TRBV6-4 to TRBJ2-3, with D possibly being TRBD2 (5 bases). V was clipped by 2 bases and J by 0 bases, with 15 bases between them. The CDR3 has 17 amino acids. Germline V gives CDR1 MRHNA, CDR2 SNTAGT. CDR3 amino acids: CASSDQTSSSSTDTQYF. The CDR3 coding sequence is TGTGCCAGCAGTGACCAAACTAGTTCTTCTAGCACAGATACGCAGTATTTT.

The CDR3 DNA reads as TGCGCCAGCAGTGTTGCTACAGGGGTCACTGAAGCTTTCTTT. The encoded protein is CASSVATGVTEAFF. This chain links TRBV10-1 with TRBJ1-1; 7 nucleotides agree with TRBD1. The CDR3 has 14 amino acids. The germline V gene encodes CDR1 WNHNN and CDR2 SYGVQD (reference sequence). Trimming removed 4 bases from V and 4 bases from J; junction bases left unmatched: 6.

The genes are TRBV3-1 (or the pseudogene TRBV3-2) and TRBJ2-7; 8 positions match TRBD1. There are 16 residues in the CDR3. V gave up 0 bases and J gave up 3 bases; unmatched junction bases: 7. CDR1 is LGHDT, CDR2 YNNKEL, per germline (reference sequence). The CDR3 sequence is CASSQDGTGTGYEQYF. For the CDR3, the DNA is TGTGCCAGCAGCCAAGATGGTACCGGGACAGGCTACGAGCAGTACTTC.

This chain uses TRBV30 with TRBJ1-1; D is perhaps TRBD1 (5 bases). V gave up 5 bases and J gave up 5 bases, with 15 bases separating them. Germline V gene sequence: CDR1 GTSNPN, CDR2 SVGIG (reference sequence). The CDR3 spans 13 residues. DNA of the CDR3: TGTGCCTGGGGAGCGGGGGGAGGGACTGAAGCTTTCTTT. Translating it yields CAWGAGGGTEAFF.

The chain recombines TRBV6-2 or TRBV6-3 with TRBJ1-1, with D hard to call. Germline lookup yields CDR1 MNHEY and CDR2 SVGEGT. The CDR3 length is 14 residues. V shed 4 bases and J shed 6 bases, with 15 bases lying between them. The CDR3 region has the DNA TGTGCCAGCAGTTCGCTTCGGACGGGCCCTGAAGCTTTCTTT. Its translation is CASSSLRTGPEAFF.

The chain joins TRBV7-8 to TRBJ2-7; 7 positions match TRBD1. The CDR3 extends over 13 amino acids. Germline V gene sequence: CDR1 SGHVS, CDR2 FQNEAQ. The J segment lost 3 bases and the V segment lost 1 base, leaving 0 bases of the junction unmatched. For the CDR3, the DNA is TGTGCCAGCAGCTTAGGGACAGGCTACGAGCAGTACTTC. Translation: CASSLGTGYEQYF.

This sequence joins TRBV7-9 and TRBJ2-5; TRBD2 agrees at 8 bases. In germline, CDR1 is SEHNR, CDR2 FQNEAQ (reference sequence). J lost 1 base, V lost 1 base, and 8 bases had no gene match. This CDR3 has 17 residues. CDR3: CASSLVARGESQETQYF. The DNA of the CDR3 is TGTGCCAGCAGCTTAGTGGCGCGGGGGGAGAGCCAAGAGACCCAGTACTTC.

This chain connects TRBV5-1 to TRBJ1-5; 8 positions match TRBD1. Unmatched junction bases numbered 7, after V lost 0 bases and J lost 5 bases. The germline V gene has CDR1 SGHRS and CDR2 YFSETQ. The CDR3 totals 16 residues. CDR3 loop: CASSLAPGGEYQPQHF. The CDR3 coding sequence is TGCGCCAGCAGCTTGGCGCCAGGGGGCGAATATCAGCCCCAGCATTTT.

The DNA of the CDR3 is TGCAGTGCTAGGGGCGGTTCACCCCTCCACTTT. Protein product: CSARGGSPLHF. V and J are TRBV20-1 and TRBJ1-6; D gene unclear. The germline V gene has CDR1 DFQATT and CDR2 SNEGSKA (reference sequence). CDR3 size: 11 residues. V was pared by 3 bases and J by 9 bases, with 6 bases between.

J is TRBJ1-5 and V is TRBV6-5; tentative D call: TRBD1 (6 bases). V shed 6 bases and J shed 3 bases, with 15 bases lying between them. The germline V gene encodes CDR1 MNHEY and CDR2 SVGAGI. CDR3 length: 15 residues. The CDR3 coding sequence is TGTGCCAGCAGGATGGTTACAGGGATCAATCAGCCCCAGCATTTT. The encoded protein is CASRMVTGINQPQHF.

This chain links TRBV27 with TRBJ1-5; D uncertain. V was trimmed by 6 bases and J by 3 bases, leaving 12 bases between them. CDR1 and CDR2 (germline): MNHEY, SMNVEV (reference sequence). The CDR3 consists of 14 residues. The CDR3: CASSPSGINQPQHF. In DNA, the CDR3 is TGTGCCAGCAGCCCCAGCGGGATCAATCAGCCCCAGCATTTT.

V and J are TRBV9 and TRBJ2-7; D is unresolved. Germline V gene data show CDR1 as SGDLS and CDR2 as YYNGEE. V shed 6 bases and J shed 5 bases, with 18 bases lying between them. The CDR3 loop spans 14 amino acids. The CDR3 DNA is TGTGCCAGCACCCCGGGCCCCTCTAAGGACGAGCAGTACTTC. It yields the protein CASTPGPSKDEQYF.

V and J are TRBV29-1 and TRBJ2-4, with no clear D. CDR3 size: 14 residues. Per the germline V gene, CDR1 is SQVTM and CDR2 is ANQGSEA. V gave up 4 bases and J gave up 1 base, with 11 bases separating them. CDR3 region: CSVGRRAAKNIQYF. DNA for the CDR3: TGCAGCGTTGGGAGAAGGGCGGCCAAAAACATTCAGTACTTC.